Shown below are 32 T cell receptor beta chains from a single sample sequenced in a study of coeliac disease. TCRdb's table, derived via immunoSEQ multiplex PCR, lists solely in-frame clones and lacks some. There are 6,000 to 8,000 clones in the sample; about 78% occur only once, and 5% to 6.5% lies in the top ten. The sample comprised lamina propria lymphocytes from the gut. These TCRs come from a man younger than 45 with celiac disease.

This clone occurred once. The chain combines TRBV5-4 with TRBJ1-1, with 8 bases lining up with TRBD1. The CDR3 totals 16 residues. Trimming removed 4 bases from V and 0 bases from J; junction bases left unmatched: 8. From germline, CDR1 is SGHNT and CDR2 YYREEE (reference sequence). CDR3 nucleotide sequence: TGTGCCAGCAGCACTGGAGGGACAGGCATGAACACTGAAGCTTTCTTT. Its translation: CASSTGGTGMNTEAFF. The complete variable domain, with remaining parts taken from reference TRBV5-4 and TRBJ1-1, reads ETGVTQSPTHLIKTRGQQVTLRCSSQSGHNTVSWYQQALGQGPQFIFQYYREEENGRGNFPPRFSGLQFPNYSSELNVNALELDDSALYLCASSTGGTGMNTEAFFGQGTRLTVV.

The genes are TRBV27 and TRBJ2-3, with a weak D call TRBD2 (6 bases). V lost 6 bases to trimming and J lost 5 bases, with 12 bases between them. From germline, CDR1 is MNHEY and CDR2 SMNVEV (reference sequence). The CDR3 runs to 13 residues. The CDR3 DNA sequence: TGTGCCAGCAGGCGGGACCGACTAGATACGCAGTATTTT. It encodes CASRRDRLDTQYF.

V and J are TRBV18 and TRBJ2-1, with TRBD2 matching 8 bases. This CDR3 region has 13 residues. With V trimmed by 3 bases and J by 6 bases, 1 base remained unmatched. Per the germline V gene, CDR1 is KGHSH and CDR2 is LQKENI. CDR3 coding DNA: TGTGCCAGCTCACCTGCGGGAGGCAATGAGCAGTTCTTC. Its protein product is CASSPAGGNEQFF.

The CDR3 sequence is CASSQDPFRGRPGELFF. CDR3 DNA: TGTGCCAGCAGCCAAGACCCTTTCAGGGGGCGGCCCGGGGAGCTGTTTTTT. The chain carries TRBV4-2 and TRBJ2-2; 8 bases map to TRBD1. J gave up 6 bases and V 0 bases, and 9 bases lay outside the gene matches. CDR3 length: 17 residues. CDR1 LGHNA and CDR2 YNFKEQ come from the germline V gene.

This clone was detected once. The V and J genes are TRBV10-3 and TRBJ2-5, with 7 bases that match TRBD2. The CDR3 spans 15 residues. Germline V gene data show CDR1 as ENHRY and CDR2 as SYGVKD. The J segment lost 3 bases and the V segment lost 0 bases, leaving 4 bases of the junction unmatched. The CDR3 nucleotides read TGTGCCATCAGTGAGTCGGGAGCGGGAAAAGAGACCCAGTACTTC. Protein product: CAISESGAGKETQYF.

The J gene is TRBJ2-7, the V gene TRBV2, with 8 bases aligning to TRBD2. The germline V gene has CDR1 SNHLY and CDR2 FYNNEI. This CDR3 is 11 amino acids long. V dropped 8 bases and J dropped 6; count of bases not matched to a gene: 3. The DNA for the CDR3 is TGTGCCAGCCGGGGGGGGTCCGAGCAGTACTTC. This sequence encodes CASRGGSEQYF.

The chain combines TRBV5-6 with TRBJ2-3, with D maybe TRBD1 (5 bases). Trimming pared 1 base from V and 7 bases from J, leaving 19 bases between. This CDR3 has 16 amino acids. CDR1 is SGHDT, CDR2 YYEEEE, per germline. CDR3 DNA: TGTGCCAGCAGCTTGTCGCAGGGCCTCTCCATGAATACGCAGTATTTT. Translated: CASSLSQGLSMNTQYF. The entire variable domain, with the rest obtained from reference TRBV5-6 and TRBJ2-3, is as follows: DAGVTQSPTHLIKTRGQQVTLRCSPKSGHDTVSWYQQALGQGPQFIFQYYEEEERQRGNFPDRFSGHQFPNYSSELNVNALLLGDSALYLCASSLSQGLSMNTQYFGPGTRLTVL.

This chain links TRBV27 with TRBJ2-1; tentative D call: TRBD1 (5 bases). V was trimmed by 0 bases and J by 15 bases, leaving 18 bases between them. The germline V gene encodes CDR1 MNHEY and CDR2 SMNVEV (reference sequence). The CDR3 spans 14 residues. The CDR3: CASSLSGVGHRRFF. DNA of the CDR3: TGTGCCAGCAGTTTATCCGGTGTAGGACACCGGAGGTTCTTC.

Of note for this clone: This specimen includes other DNA sequences encoding the same CDR3. The rearrangement links TRBV9 to TRBJ2-1; 11 positions match TRBD2. V lost 2 bases, J lost 3 bases, and 7 bases stayed unmatched. The CDR3 is 17 amino acids. From germline, CDR1 is SGDLS and CDR2 YYNGEE. CDR3 DNA sequence: TGTGCCAGCAGCGTGGGCCCCGGGACTAGCGGCTACAATGAGCAGTTCTTC. Translation: CASSVGPGTSGYNEQFF.

The rearrangement uses TRBV27 and TRBJ2-3, with TRBD2 identical over 13 bases. Per germline, CDR1 MNHEY and CDR2 SMNVEV (reference sequence). J gave up 4 bases and V 3 bases, and 7 bases lay outside the gene matches. The CDR3 totals 17 residues. DNA for the CDR3: TGTGCCAGCAGTTTCGGACTAGCGGGAGCAATCTCAGATACGCAGTATTTT. This translates into CASSFGLAGAISDTQYF.

This clone was detected a few times. The chain uses TRBV14 and TRBJ2-2; D gene unclear. Trimming removed 5 bases from V and 1 base from J, with 8 bases in between. Germline assignment: CDR1 SGHDN and CDR2 FVKESK. CDR3 length equals 14 residues. CDR3 loop: CASSSQMNTGELFF. The CDR3, as DNA: TGTGCCAGCAGCTCTCAGATGAACACCGGGGAGCTGTTTTTT.

This rearrangement joins TRBV27 to TRBJ2-2; 9 positions match TRBD2. The V gene's germline CDR1 is MNHEY and CDR2 SMNVEV (reference sequence). There are 14 residues in the CDR3. The J segment lost 3 bases and the V segment lost 9 bases, leaving 5 bases of the junction unmatched. CDR3 residues: CASSSGTDTGELFF. As DNA, the CDR3 is TGTGCCAGTTCTAGCGGGACGGACACCGGGGAGCTGTTTTTT.

The J gene is TRBJ2-7, the V gene TRBV4-1, with 9 bases matching TRBD2. Trimming cost V 0 bases and J 3 bases; bases outside gene matches: 3. The CDR3 has 15 residues. Germline values: CDR1 MGHRA, CDR2 YSYEKL. The DNA for the CDR3 is TGCGCCAGCAGCCAAGAACGACTAGCGGTCTACGAGCAGTACTTC. This codes for CASSQERLAVYEQYF.

This clone occurred once. The V call is TRBV30, the J call TRBJ1-5, with D possibly being TRBD1 (5 bases). Germline assignment: CDR1 GTSNPN and CDR2 SVGIG (reference sequence). The CDR3 covers 18 residues. The V and J ends lost 2 bases and 3 bases respectively, with 23 bases between them. CDR3: CAWSSILGGGRNNQPQHF. DNA of the CDR3: TGTGCCTGGAGTTCTATCTTGGGGGGGGGAAGAAACAATCAGCCCCAGCATTTT.

This rearrangement joins TRBV6-5 to TRBJ2-7; D unclear. Trimming pared 2 bases from V and 1 base from J, leaving 9 bases between. The CDR3 is 14 residues long. Looked up from germline, CDR1 is MNHEY and CDR2 is SVGAGI. CDR3 sequence (DNA): TGTGCCAGCAGTTACGGTCCCCTATCCTACGAGCAGTACTTC. Translated: CASSYGPLSYEQYF.

J is TRBJ1-4 and V is TRBV10-3; 10 nucleotides align to TRBD1. Per germline, CDR1 ENHRY and CDR2 SYGVKD. The ends lost 3 bases at V and 8 bases at J; junction bases unmatched: 6. The CDR3 is 15 residues long. The CDR3: CAISDPGQGWEKLFF. Written as DNA, the CDR3 is TGTGCCATCAGTGACCCGGGACAGGGGTGGGAAAAACTGTTTTTT.

About this clone: A read error may produce the germline difference seen at one junction end. J is TRBJ1-1 and V is TRBV6-6, with D unclear. The CDR3 length is 13 residues. Per germline, CDR1 MNHNY and CDR2 SVGAGI (reference sequence). The CDR3 sequence: CASSYLENTKAFF. CDR3 nucleotides: TGTGCCAGCAGTTACTTGGAGAACACTAAAGCTTTCTTT.

The gene calls are TRBV20-1 and TRBJ1-5; possibly TRBD1 for D (5 bases). The V end lost 2 bases, the J end lost 11 bases, and 10 bases lay between the germline ends. Germline V gives CDR1 DFQATT, CDR2 SNEGSKA (reference sequence). This CDR3 contains 11 residues. Here the CDR3 DNA reads TGCAGTGCTAGACAGGGTTTGGCCCAGCATTTT. Translated: CSARQGLAQHF.

The chain links TRBV15 to TRBJ2-7; D call uncertain. Germline V CDR1 and CDR2: LNHNV, YYDKDF (reference sequence). This CDR3 is 15 amino acids long. V was trimmed by 0 bases and J by 2 bases, leaving 11 bases between them. The CDR3 loop is CATSRDDTLTYEQYF. The CDR3 DNA follows: TGTGCCACCAGCAGAGATGACACACTTACCTACGAGCAGTACTTC. The full variable domain, its missing parts supplied by reference TRBV15 and TRBJ2-7, is DAMVIQNPRYQVTQFGKPVTLSCSQTLNHNVMYWYQQKSSQAPKLLFHYYDKDFNNEADTPDNFQSRRPNTSFCFLDIRSPGLGDTAMYLCATSRDDTLTYEQYFGPGTRLTVT.

This chain joins TRBV9 and TRBJ2-1; D may be TRBD2 (6 bases). Germline V gene data show CDR1 as SGDLS and CDR2 as YYNGEE. V lost 0 bases to trimming and J lost 4 bases, with 20 bases between them. The CDR3 is 18 residues long. The CDR3 region is CASSVGPQTAAGYNEQFF. The DNA for the CDR3 is TGTGCCAGCAGCGTAGGCCCCCAGACCGCTGCGGGGTACAATGAGCAGTTCTTC. Using reference TRBV9 and TRBJ2-1 for the parts outside the CDR3, the full variable domain is DSGVTQTPKHLITATGQRVTLRCSPRSGDLSVYWYQQSLDQGLQFLIQYYNGEERAKGNILERFSAQQFPDLHSELNLSSLELGDSALYFCASSVGPQTAAGYNEQFFGPGTRLTVL.

This chain links TRBV7-6 with TRBJ1-3; D is undetermined. This CDR3 has 14 residues. Looked up from germline, CDR1 is SGHVS and CDR2 is FNYEAQ. Trimming cost V 1 base and J 4 bases, with 8 bases left between them. Here the CDR3 DNA reads TGTGCCAGCAGCTTAGATTACTCCGGAAACACCATATATTTT. Translated: CASSLDYSGNTIYF.

CDR3: CASSPYGGKRRDNEQFF. The CDR3 region has the DNA TGTGCCAGCTCACCATACGGCGGGAAAAGGCGGGACAATGAGCAGTTCTTC. The chain carries TRBV18 and TRBJ2-1, with D perhaps matching TRBD2 (6 bases). This CDR3 region has 17 residues. Germline CDR1 KGHSH, CDR2 LQKENI. V shed 2 bases and J shed 5 bases, with 19 bases lying between them.

The J gene is TRBJ2-7, the V gene TRBV5-1, with TRBD2 as a possible D gene (6 bases). Trimming left V 0 bases short and J 6 bases short, with 16 bases between. The CDR3 extends over 15 amino acids. Per the germline V gene, CDR1 is SGHRS and CDR2 is YFSETQ. The DNA of the CDR3 is TGCGCCAGCAGCTTGGTGGGACCGGGAGAGGGCGAGCAGTACTTC. Protein: CASSLVGPGEGEQYF.

This chain connects TRBV27 to TRBJ2-3, with 7 bases aligning to TRBD1. The ends lost 7 bases at V and 1 base at J; junction bases unmatched: 2. The CDR3 contains 13 residues. Germline V gene sequence: CDR1 MNHEY, CDR2 SMNVEV (reference sequence). The CDR3, as DNA: TGTGCCAGCACAGACAGGGGCACAGATACGCAGTATTTT. This translates into CASTDRGTDTQYF.

This clone was detected a few times. V and J are TRBV5-6 and TRBJ2-7, with D possibly matching TRBD1 (6 bases). Trimming left V 4 bases short and J 4 bases short, with 21 bases between. The germline V gene has CDR1 SGHDT and CDR2 YYEEEE. The CDR3 is 16 residues long. CDR3 nucleotides: TGTGCCAGCAGCCGGGGCTGGGGCAGGGGATCTTACGAGCAGTACTTC. Its protein is CASSRGWGRGSYEQYF.

V gene TRBV5-4 combines with J gene TRBJ2-2, with D tentatively TRBD2 (6 bases). Trimming cost V 4 bases and J 2 bases, with 15 bases left between them. This CDR3 is built from 16 residues. Per germline, CDR1 SGHNT and CDR2 YYREEE (reference sequence). The CDR3 is CASSPVEGLNTGELFF. Here the CDR3 DNA reads TGTGCCAGCAGCCCCGTGGAGGGTCTTAACACCGGGGAGCTGTTTTTT.

The chain employs TRBV6-5 and TRBJ1-3; TRBD1 is a possible D gene (6 bases). Looked up from germline, CDR1 is MNHEY and CDR2 is SVGAGI. The CDR3 is made up of 15 amino acids. V was shortened by 8 bases and J by 0 bases, with 14 bases between the two germline ends. The CDR3, as DNA: TGTGCCAGCGCGGCAGGGGCGGACTCTGGAAACACCATATATTTT. It yields the protein CASAAGADSGNTIYF.

The sample holds a few counts of this clone. The chain is built from TRBV7-3 and TRBJ2-1, with a weak D call TRBD1 (6 bases). The CDR3 totals 13 residues. Between the trimmed V and J ends, which lost 2 bases and 5 bases, there was a span of 7 bases. Germline CDR1 is SGHTA and CDR2 is FQGTGA. The CDR3: CASSLGQHNEQFF. As DNA, the CDR3 is TGTGCCAGCAGCTTAGGACAGCACAATGAGCAGTTCTTC.

The rearrangement uses TRBV30 and TRBJ2-6, with TRBD1 as a possible D gene (6 bases). This CDR3 has 19 residues. Per the germline V gene, CDR1 is GTSNPN and CDR2 is SVGIG (reference sequence). V lost 0 bases and J 1 base, leaving 19 bases between the germline ends. The CDR3 nucleotides read TGTGCCTGGAGTGTAAGATGGCTACAGGGAACTTCTGGGGCCAACGTCCTGACTTTC. Translating gives CAWSVRWLQGTSGANVLTF. Full variable domain (rest looked up from reference TRBV30 and TRBJ2-6): SQTIHQWPATLVQPVGSPLSLECTVEGTSNPNLYWYRQAAGRGLQLLFYSVGIGQISSEVPQNLSASRPQDRQFILSSKKLLLSDSGFYLCAWSVRWLQGTSGANVLTFGAGSRLTVL.

The chain combines TRBV30 with TRBJ2-2, with 7 bases aligning to TRBD2. The CDR3 length is 14 residues. V trimming: 5 bases; J trimming: 5 bases; junction bases outside the gene matches: 8. The germline gives CDR1 GTSNPN, CDR2 SVGIG (reference sequence). The CDR3 DNA sequence: TGTGCCTGGGGTGGAGCGGGAAGGACCGGGGAGCTGTTTTTT. Protein product: CAWGGAGRTGELFF.

This clone turned up a few times. The chain couples TRBV4-2 to TRBJ2-3; D unclear. CDR1 LGHNA and CDR2 YNFKEQ come from the germline V gene. CDR3 length: 14 amino acids. Trimming left V 2 bases short and J 2 bases short, with 8 bases between. The CDR3 here is CASSQPVVTDTQYF. In DNA form, the CDR3 reads TGTGCCAGCAGCCAACCGGTGGTCACAGATACGCAGTATTTT.

CDR3 region: CAISERQGPGGYTF. The CDR3 DNA is TGTGCCATCAGTGAGCGACAGGGCCCGGGTGGCTACACCTTC. J is TRBJ1-2 and V is TRBV10-3; TRBD1 matches at 7 bases. Germline values: CDR1 ENHRY, CDR2 SYGVKD. V dropped 2 bases and J dropped 7; count of bases not matched to a gene: 7. CDR3 length: 14 residues.